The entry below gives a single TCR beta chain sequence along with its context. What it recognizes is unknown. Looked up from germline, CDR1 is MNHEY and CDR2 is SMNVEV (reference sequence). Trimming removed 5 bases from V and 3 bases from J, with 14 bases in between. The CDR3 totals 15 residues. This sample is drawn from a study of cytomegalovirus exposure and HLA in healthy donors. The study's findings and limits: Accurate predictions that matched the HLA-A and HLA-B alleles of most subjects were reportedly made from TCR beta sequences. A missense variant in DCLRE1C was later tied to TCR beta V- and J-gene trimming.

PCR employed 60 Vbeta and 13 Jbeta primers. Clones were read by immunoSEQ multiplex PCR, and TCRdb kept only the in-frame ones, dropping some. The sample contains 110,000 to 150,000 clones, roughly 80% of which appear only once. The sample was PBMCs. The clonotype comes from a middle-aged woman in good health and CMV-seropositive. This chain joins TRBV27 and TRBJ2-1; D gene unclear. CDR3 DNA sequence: TGTGCCAGCAGTGCGTTAGAAGATCTCTACAATGAGCAGTTCTTC. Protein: CASSALEDLYNEQFF.